This paragraph reports one T cell receptor (beta chain). Its antigen remains unidentified. This record comes from a study of CD8+ T cells in alopecia areata. Study-level results: Sequencing of scalp samples also includes resident alphabeta T cells from normal skin.

The CDR3 spans 15 residues. Germline V gene sequence: CDR1 MGHRA, CDR2 YSYEKL. V was clipped by 1 base and J by 5 bases, with 14 bases between them. cDNA prepared by RNA extraction and subsequent reverse transcription served as the template for sequencing. Produced via immunoSEQ multiplex PCR; TCRdb's table is partial and in-frame only. The sample lists approximately 91,000 clones; under 45% were seen once. Sequenced material: CD4+ T cells sorted from blood. The clonotype originates from a human donor with alopecia areata. The rearrangement uses TRBV4-1 and TRBJ1-2; TRBD1 is a possible D gene (6 bases). The CDR3 is CASSQGTGTPYGYTF. CDR3 bases: TGCGCCAGCAGCCAAGGAACCGGGACACCGTATGGCTACACCTTC.